This is a list of T cell receptor beta chains from one sample in a study of T cell repertoires in cytomegalovirus infection. Antigens for these TCRs are unknown. One entry per CDR3 protein results from TCRdb running MiXCR on the reads. Here the sample spans some 940,000 distinct CDR3 sequences, around 30% being singletons. Sequencing was performed on cultured CD8+ T cells from PBMCs, taken from culture after CMV antigen stimulation. These receptor sequences come from a human donor in good health (CMV status not recorded). Some clones in this sample may be carry-over from other donors' samples. CDR3s include the opening cysteine and the closing phenylalanine or tryptophan. A D gene is named only where the DNA matches it firmly. The size of a clone is reported for some rows only, either as once, few or many, or as a class for expanded clones.

J | V | D | size | DNA | CDR3
TRBJ1-1 | TRBV7-9 | - | - | TGTGCCAGCAGCTTCGGGGCAGATGGTGAAGCTTTCTTT | CASSFGADGEAFF
TRBJ2-1 | TRBV4-1 | - | - | TGCGCCAGCAGCCAGTCCAGCTGGGGGCGCGAAAATGAGCAGTTCTTC | CASSQSSWGRENEQFF
TRBJ1-1 | TRBV7-6 | - | few | TGTGCCAGCAGCTTGGCTGCGGCTGAAGCTTTCTTT | CASSLAAAEAFF
TRBJ1-5 | TRBV7-6 | - | - | TGTGTCAGCAGCTCCGCTTCGAGGGCGGGTCAGCCCCAGCATTTT | CVSSSASRAGQPQHF
TRBJ2-1 | TRBV6-4 | - | - | TGTGCCAGCAGTCAATGGGGGGCCGACTCCTACAATGAGCAGTTCTTC | CASSQWGADSYNEQFF
TRBJ1-1 | TRBV5-4 | - | few | TGTGCCAGCACGGGTCAGGGACCCGAAGAGGCTTTCTTT | CASTGQGPEEAFF
TRBJ2-5 | TRBV6-5 | - | - | TGTGCCAGCAGTTCCCTTGATGCTAGTAAAGAGACCCAGTACTTC | CASSSLDASKETQYF
TRBJ1-4 | TRBV28 | - | - | TGTGCCAGCAGTCCCACAGGGAAGGGAGAAAAACTGTTTTTT | CASSPTGKGEKLFF
TRBJ2-7 | TRBV7-2 | - | many | TGTGCCAGCAGCCCTGTACCCTACTCCTACGAGCAGTACTTC | CASSPVPYSYEQYF
TRBJ1-4 | TRBV6-1 | - | - | TGTGCCAGCAGTGAAGCCCCGGGGCTTGGTGAAAAACTGTTTTTT | CASSEAPGLGEKLFF
TRBJ2-2 | TRBV10-3 | - | - | TGTGCCATCAGTGCTACGAACACCGGGGAGCTGTTTTTT | CAISATNTGELFF